This T cell receptor (beta chain) was sequenced for a study of shared clonotypes between healthy human individuals. In regard to this clone: The antigen is undetermined.

Here immunoSEQ multiplex PCR was the method, and the copy in TCRdb shows in-frame clones only, minus some. The profile shows about 2 million clones, roughly 94% of them singletons. Study conclusions and caveats: The study found lower generation probabilities in non-shared clonotypes than in those shared by all four donors.

Sequencing input: naive CD4+ T cells sorted from blood. Subset specified: CD45RA+ positively selected. The origin of this receptor is a man younger than 30 in good health.

In DNA form, the CDR3 reads TGTGCCAGCAGTAAGGAAGGGGGGCCTGAAGCTTTCTTT. Its translation is CASSKEGGPEAFF. The V call is TRBV2, the J call TRBJ1-1, with D possibly TRBD1 on 6 matching bases. The germline CDR1 and CDR2 sequences are SNHLY and FYNNEI. This CDR3 has 13 amino acids. Trimming removed 5 bases at V and 6 bases at J, with 13 bases between.